Below are 10 T cell receptor beta chains sequenced from a single sample in a study of blood T cell repertoires in COVID-19. Data came from immunoSEQ multiplex PCR; TCRdb stores just in-frame clones and leaves some out. The table shows 310,000 or so clones, with around 88% occurring only once. The sequenced material came from PBMCs or T cells enriched from blood (not recorded which). All receptors come from a middle-aged woman who had recovered from COVID-19.

This clone was observed once. This rearrangement joins TRBV28 to TRBJ1-2; TRBD1 is a possible D gene (6 bases). CDR1 MDHEN and CDR2 SYDVKM come from the germline V gene. The CDR3 runs to 16 residues. V was cut by 0 bases and J by 7 bases, with 18 bases left in between. CDR3 coding DNA: TGTGCCAGCAGTTTATGGGGGGCAGAAATTAGGGGTGGCTACACCTTC. Translation gives CASSLWGAEIRGGYTF.

This rearrangement joins TRBV18 to TRBJ2-1, with 8 bases lining up with TRBD1. The CDR3 runs 16 residues. The junction had 4 bases not matched to a gene; V was cut back by 3 bases and J by 0 bases. Germline assignment: CDR1 KGHSH and CDR2 LQKENI. DNA for the CDR3: TGTGCCAGCTCACCTTCAGGGGGCAACTCCTACAATGAGCAGTTCTTC. It encodes CASSPSGGNSYNEQFF.

The rearrangement links TRBV30 to TRBJ1-1; 7 bases are shared with TRBD1. Germline V gene lookup returns CDR1 GTSNPN and CDR2 SVGIG (reference sequence). The V segment lost 3 bases and the J segment 7 bases; nucleotides outside the gene matches: 8. The CDR3 totals 13 residues. The CDR3 DNA follows: TGTGCCTGGAGCCCGGGAGGGACAGTTGAAGCTTTCTTT. Its translation: CAWSPGGTVEAFF.

V is TRBV19 and J is TRBJ2-2, with D possibly TRBD1 on 6 matching bases. Germline V gives CDR1 LNHDA, CDR2 SQIVND (reference sequence). Deletions cut 4 bases from V and 6 bases from J, with 12 bases between. The CDR3 length is 14 residues. The CDR3 DNA is TGTGCCAGTAGTAACGGACAGCTCCCCGGGGAGCTGTTTTTT. Amino acids: CASSNGQLPGELFF.

V is TRBV2 and J is TRBJ2-1; 9 bases fit TRBD2. This CDR3 has 13 amino acids. Looked up from germline, CDR1 is SNHLY and CDR2 is FYNNEI. Trimming took 11 bases from V and 8 from J; bases not matched to a gene: 10. CDR3 coding DNA: TGTGCCCAGGCGGGGGGGCGCGCGGATGAGCAGTTCTTC. It yields the protein CAQAGGRADEQFF.

The gene calls are TRBV6-5 and TRBJ2-1; 12 bases match TRBD1. Germline assignment: CDR1 MNHEY and CDR2 SVGAGI. The V and J ends lost 6 bases and 7 bases, in that order; junction bases with no gene match: 4. The CDR3 has 14 amino acids. This CDR3 reads CASRGTGGRNEQFF. CDR3 bases: TGTGCCAGCAGGGGGACAGGGGGCAGGAATGAGCAGTTCTTC.

This chain uses TRBV19 with TRBJ2-1; maybe TRBD2 (5 bases). Germline values: CDR1 LNHDA, CDR2 SQIVND (reference sequence). There are 14 residues in the CDR3. Here the CDR3 DNA reads TGTGCAGCAGCCGTAGAGGGCTCCTACAATGAGCAGTTCTTC. It translates to CAAAVEGSYNEQFF.

The chain is built from TRBV28 and TRBJ1-1; no definite D call. Germline V gene lookup returns CDR1 MDHEN and CDR2 SYDVKM. The V end lost 4 bases, the J end lost 4 bases, and 4 bases lay between the germline ends. CDR3 length: 11 amino acids. The CDR3: CASSSVTEAFF. As DNA, the CDR3 is TGTGCCAGCAGTTCGGTCACTGAAGCTTTCTTT.

The CDR3 nucleotides read TGCGCCAGCAGCCTTGAGCGGTACTACAATGAGCAGTTCTTC. Protein: CASSLERYYNEQFF. The rearrangement links TRBV5-1 to TRBJ2-1; perhaps TRBD2 as D (5 bases). The CDR3 extends over 14 amino acids. CDR1 is SGHRS and CDR2 is YFSETQ in the germline V gene. Trimming took off 4 bases at V and 3 bases at J, with 11 bases between the two ends.

This chain uses TRBV30 with TRBJ1-1; TRBD1 agrees at 7 bases. In germline, CDR1 is GTSNPN, CDR2 SVGIG (reference sequence). There are 14 residues in the CDR3. The junction had 3 bases not matched to a gene; V was cut back by 0 bases and J by 2 bases. DNA for the CDR3: TGTGCCTGGAGTGTACAGGGGATTAACACTGAAGCTTTCTTT. It yields the protein CAWSVQGINTEAFF.